This TCR beta chain originates from a study of blood T cell repertoires in COVID-19. Study background: Acute-phase and convalescent COVID-19 samples originated in the United States, Italy and Spain.

Germline V CDR1 and CDR2: MNHNY, SVGAGI (reference sequence). Trimming took 9 bases from V and 1 from J; bases not matched to a gene: 3. The CDR3 runs to 12 residues. Study processing details: Using reference gene primer amplification, nucleated cell counts were estimated. The table came from immunoSEQ multiplex PCR; TCRdb's copy has only in-frame clones and leaves some out. The V and J calls and the clone size are those of that table, but D and trimming were determined from the DNA. The sample lists some 48,000 clones, around 90% occurring once. The sequence was collected from a man in his fifties with active COVID-19. The rearrangement joins TRBV6-6 to TRBJ2-7; TRBD2 matches at 7 bases. Sequenced input: peripheral blood. CDR3 DNA sequence: TGTGCCAGTCGGGGGGTTTCCTACGAGCAGTACTTC. This codes for CASRGVSYEQYF.